This TCR beta chain is drawn from a study of a mutant IDH1 vaccine in newly diagnosed glioma. Study in general: Most had both radiotherapy and temozolomide beforehand; others had only one.

The CDR3 consists of 17 residues. CDR1 is SNHLY, CDR2 FYNNEI, per germline. The ends were cut back, 7 bases at V and 2 bases at J, with 20 bases in the middle. Stated time point: baseline, week 1 (first vaccination visit). Specified treatment: pre-vaccination baseline after standard-of-care therapy. The data were produced by immunoSEQ multiplex PCR, yet TCRdb's version contains in-frame clones alone and is incomplete. The sample includes more than 80,000 clones, around 82% seen only once; the top ten take approximately 7.4%. The sequence came from a woman in her forties or fifties with glioma. The sample here was PBMCs, taken from a glioma patient treated with radiotherapy, temozolomide or both. This chain uses TRBV2 with TRBJ1-4; maybe TRBD1 (5 bases). The CDR3 coding sequence is TGTGCCAGCACTTGGGGAGCATCAAAGGGGACTAATGAAAAACTGTTTTTT. The encoded protein is CASTWGASKGTNEKLFF.